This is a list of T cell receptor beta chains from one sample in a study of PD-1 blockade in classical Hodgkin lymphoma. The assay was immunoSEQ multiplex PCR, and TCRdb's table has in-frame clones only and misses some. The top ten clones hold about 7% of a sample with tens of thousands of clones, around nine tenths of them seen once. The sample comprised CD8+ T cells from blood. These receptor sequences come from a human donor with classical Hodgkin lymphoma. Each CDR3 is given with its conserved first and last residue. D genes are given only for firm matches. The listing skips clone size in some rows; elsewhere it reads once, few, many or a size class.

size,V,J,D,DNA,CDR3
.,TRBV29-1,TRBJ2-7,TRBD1,TGCAGCGTTGAAGTGGGACAGTACCACGAGCAGTACTTC,CSVEVGQYHEQYF
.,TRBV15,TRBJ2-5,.,TGTGCCACCAGCCCTAGGGGGGGGTCGGAGACCCAGTACTTC,CATSPRGGSETQYF
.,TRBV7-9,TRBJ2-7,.,TGTGCCAGCAGCTTATCCACGGGGGCCGCCTACGAGCAGTACTTC,CASSLSTGAAYEQYF
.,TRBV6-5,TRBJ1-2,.,TGTGCCAGCAGTCCCAATCCCCTCTATGGCTACACCTTC,CASSPNPLYGYTF
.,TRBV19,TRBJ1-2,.,TGTGCCAGTAGTCCGGGACCAAACTATGGCTACACCTTC,CASSPGPNYGYTF
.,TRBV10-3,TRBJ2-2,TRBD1,TGTGCCATCAGCCCGACAGGGAAAAACACCGGGGAGCTGTTTTTT,CAISPTGKNTGELFF
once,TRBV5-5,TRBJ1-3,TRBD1,TGTGCCAGCAGCGAAGGACAGGGGGCTGGAAACACCATATATTTT,CASSEGQGAGNTIYF
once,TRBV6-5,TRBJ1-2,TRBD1,TGTGCCAGCAGTCGGCGGGACAGACAGAACTATGGCTACACCTTC,CASSRRDRQNYGYTF
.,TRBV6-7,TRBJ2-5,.,TGTGCCAGCAGTACACGGGAGCAAGAGACCCAGTACTTC,CASSTREQETQYF
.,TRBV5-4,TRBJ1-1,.,TGTGCCAGCAGCTTGGCACAGCTAAACACTGAAGCTTTCTTT,CASSLAQLNTEAFF
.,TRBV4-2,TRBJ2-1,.,TGTGCCAGCAGCCAAGAGATAGGGGGGGCCGTAAGTGAGCAGTTCTTC,CASSQEIGGAVSEQFF
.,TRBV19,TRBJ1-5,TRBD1,TGTGCCAGTAGTAGCCAGGGGGGACTCTCGCCCCAGCATTTT,CASSSQGGLSPQHF
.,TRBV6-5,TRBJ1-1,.,TGTGCCAGCAGTTACTACCGGGGATTGAGGACTGAAGCTTTCTTT,CASSYYRGLRTEAFF
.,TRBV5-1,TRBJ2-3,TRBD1,TGCGCCAGCAGCTTGGTTCCGGGACAGGGGTTGGGGGGCACAGATACGCAGTATTTT,CASSLVPGQGLGGTDTQYF
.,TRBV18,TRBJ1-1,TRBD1,TGTGCCAGCTCACCATCAGGGACAGTCATGAACACTGAAGCTTTCTTT,CASSPSGTVMNTEAFF
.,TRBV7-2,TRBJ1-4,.,TGTGCCAGCAGCTTGGCATTACAGGACTGGGATGAAAAACTGTTTTTT,CASSLALQDWDEKLFF
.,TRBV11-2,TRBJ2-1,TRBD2,TGTGCCAGCAGCTTAGCAGTAGCGGGGGGAGATGAGCAGTTCTTC,CASSLAVAGGDEQFF
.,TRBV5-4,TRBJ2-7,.,TGTGCCAGCAGCTTAGAGCGATACGAGCAGTACTTC,CASSLERYEQYF
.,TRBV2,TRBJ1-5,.,TGTGCCAGCAGGAGGGAGGGGCTCGATGGGCCCCAGCATTTT,CASRREGLDGPQHF
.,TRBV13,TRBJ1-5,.,TGTGCCAGCAGCTTAGGGCGGTACAATCAGCCCCAGCATTTT,CASSLGRYNQPQHF
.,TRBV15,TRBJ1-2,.,TGTGCCACCAGCACCGCACAAGACTGGAGTGGCTACACCTTC,CATSTAQDWSGYTF
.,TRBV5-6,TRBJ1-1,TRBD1,TGTGCCAGCAGCTTGGAAGTGCGGACAGGGCCTTTGAACACTGAAGCTTTCTTT,CASSLEVRTGPLNTEAFF
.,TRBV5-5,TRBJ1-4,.,TGTGCCAGCAGAACCGGGACGTGGAATGAAAAACTGTTTTTT,CASRTGTWNEKLFF
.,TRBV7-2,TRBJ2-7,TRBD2,TGTGCCAGCAGCTTGGGACTAGCGCCCCCCTACGAGCAGTACTTC,CASSLGLAPPYEQYF
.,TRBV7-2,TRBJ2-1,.,TGTGCCAGCAGCCCGCTAGCGAGGTTCGGTCTAGATGAGCAGTTCTTC,CASSPLARFGLDEQFF
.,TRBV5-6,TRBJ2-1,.,TGTGCCAGCAGCTTGGGACAGGGAGGGTATGAGCAGTTCTTC,CASSLGQGGYEQFF
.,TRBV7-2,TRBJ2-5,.,TGTGCCAGCAGCTTTTCCGGGTTCCAAGAGACCCAGTACTTC,CASSFSGFQETQYF
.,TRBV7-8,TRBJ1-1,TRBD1,TGTGCCAGCAGCTGGTGGACAGGGGGCGCCGCTGAAGCTTTCTTT,CASSWWTGGAAEAFF
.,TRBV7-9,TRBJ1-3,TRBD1,TGTGCCAGCTGGGGACAGTCTGGAAACACCATATATTTT,CASWGQSGNTIYF
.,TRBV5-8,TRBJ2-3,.,TGTGCCAGCAGCTTGTATACAGATACGCAGTATTTT,CASSLYTDTQYF
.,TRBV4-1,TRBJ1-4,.,TGCGCCAGCAGCCCCTGGACGGGAAGGGCAACTAATGAAAAACTGTTTTTT,CASSPWTGRATNEKLFF
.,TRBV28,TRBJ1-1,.,TGTGCCAGCAGTTTCCCGATGAACACTGAAGCTTTCTTT,CASSFPMNTEAFF
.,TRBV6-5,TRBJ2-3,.,TGTGCCAGCAGTTACGGTCGGGAATGGGGCGCAGATACGCAGTATTTT,CASSYGREWGADTQYF
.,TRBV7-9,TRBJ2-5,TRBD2,TGTGCCAGCAGCGCGCGGCGGGGGGGGACCCAGTACTTC,CASSARRGGTQYF
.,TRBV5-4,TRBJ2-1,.,TGTGCCAGCAGGGTCAGTTCAGGGACTCCCTCGAGCAATGAGCAGTTCTTC,CASRVSSGTPSSNEQFF
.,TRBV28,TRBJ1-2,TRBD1,TGTGCCAGCAGTTTGAGACAGGGATTTTATGGCTACACCTTC,CASSLRQGFYGYTF
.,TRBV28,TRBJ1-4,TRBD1,TGTGCCAGCAGTCTCCCATTGGGGGACAGAAGTAATGAAAAACTGTTTTTT,CASSLPLGDRSNEKLFF
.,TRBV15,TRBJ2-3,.,TGTGCCACCAGCAGCAACATCGGGGGGGACAGGGAGCCCCATACGCAGTATTTT,CATSSNIGGDREPHTQYF
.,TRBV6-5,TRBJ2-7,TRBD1,TGTGCCAGCAGCGCGGACAGGGGGTTTAACGAGCAGTACTTC,CASSADRGFNEQYF
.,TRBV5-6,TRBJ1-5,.,TGTGCCAGCAGCTTGGCGGGAGGGGGTAGAGGCAATCAGCCCCAGCATTTT,CASSLAGGGRGNQPQHF
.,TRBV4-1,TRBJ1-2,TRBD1,TGCGCCAGCAGCCCGGGGACAGCGATTAACTATGGCTACACCTTC,CASSPGTAINYGYTF
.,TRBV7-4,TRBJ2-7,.,TGTGCCAGCAGCTCTCCTCATTCCTACGAGCAGTACTTC,CASSSPHSYEQYF
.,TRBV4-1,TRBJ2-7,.,TGCGCCAGCAGCCAAGATCGAGGGCCTCCCTACGAGCAGTACTTC,CASSQDRGPPYEQYF